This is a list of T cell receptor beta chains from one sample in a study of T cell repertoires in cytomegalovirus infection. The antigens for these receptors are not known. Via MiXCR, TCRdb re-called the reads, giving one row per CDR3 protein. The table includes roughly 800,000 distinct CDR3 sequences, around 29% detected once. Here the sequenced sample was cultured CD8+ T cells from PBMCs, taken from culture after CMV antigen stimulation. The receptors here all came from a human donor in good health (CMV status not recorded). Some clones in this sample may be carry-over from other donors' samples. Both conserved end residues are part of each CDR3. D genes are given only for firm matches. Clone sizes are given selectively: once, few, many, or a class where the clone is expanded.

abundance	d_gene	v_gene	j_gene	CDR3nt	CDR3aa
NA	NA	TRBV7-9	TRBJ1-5	TGTGCCAGCAGCCCAGGGAAGGGGGGAGTGTGGCCCCAGCATTTT	CASSPGKGGVWPQHF
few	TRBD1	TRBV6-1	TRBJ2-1	TGTGCCAGCAGCCTCCCCCGACAGGGGTGTGGAAATGAGCAGTTCTTC	CASSLPRQGCGNEQFF
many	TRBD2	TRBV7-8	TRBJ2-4	TGTGCCAGCAGCCCCGAGCGGGGACCCAAAAACATTCAGTACTTC	CASSPERGPKNIQYF
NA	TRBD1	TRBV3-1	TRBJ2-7	TGTGCCAGCAGCCAAGACTCCGGGACAGGCAGGATGCAGTACTTC	CASSQDSGTGRMQYF
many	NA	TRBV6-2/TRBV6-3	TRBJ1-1	TGTGCCAGCAGTTACGAAGGCCTGGTGAACACTGAAGCTTTCTTT	CASSYEGLVNTEAFF
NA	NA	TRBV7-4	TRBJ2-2	TGTGCCAGCAGCTTAAATACAGGGCCGGCCGGGGAGCTGTTTTTT	CASSLNTGPAGELFF
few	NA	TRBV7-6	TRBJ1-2	TGTGCCAGCAGCTTAGAACAGGCTTCTAACTATGGCTACACCTTC	CASSLEQASNYGYTF
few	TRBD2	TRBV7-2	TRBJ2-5	TGTGCCAGCAGCTTTCGCGGGGGGGCTGAGACCCAGTACTTC	CASSFRGGAETQYF
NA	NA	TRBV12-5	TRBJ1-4	TGTGCTAGTGGTTTGGTAGGAGGGCACAGCAATGAAAAACTGTTTTTT	CASGLVGGHSNEKLFF
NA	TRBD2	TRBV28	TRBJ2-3	TGTGCCAGCACCCGAGGGGCGGGGGGCACAGATACGCAGTATTTT	CASTRGAGGTDTQYF
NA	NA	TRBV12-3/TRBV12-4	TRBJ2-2	TGTGCCAGCATTGGGGACACCGGGGAGCTGTTTTTT	CASIGDTGELFF